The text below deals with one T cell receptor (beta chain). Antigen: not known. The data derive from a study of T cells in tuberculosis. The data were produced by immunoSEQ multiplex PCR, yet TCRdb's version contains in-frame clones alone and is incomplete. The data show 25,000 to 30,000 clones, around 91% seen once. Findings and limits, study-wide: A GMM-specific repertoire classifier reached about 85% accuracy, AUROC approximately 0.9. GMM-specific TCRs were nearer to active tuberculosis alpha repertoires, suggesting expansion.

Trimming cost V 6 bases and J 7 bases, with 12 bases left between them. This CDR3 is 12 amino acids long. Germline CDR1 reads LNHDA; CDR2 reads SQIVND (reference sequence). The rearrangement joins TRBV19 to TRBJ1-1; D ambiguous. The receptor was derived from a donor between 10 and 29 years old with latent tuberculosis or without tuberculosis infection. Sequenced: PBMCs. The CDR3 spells CASRRPGFEAFF. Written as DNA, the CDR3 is TGTGCCAGTAGACGCCCCGGGTTTGAAGCTTTCTTT.